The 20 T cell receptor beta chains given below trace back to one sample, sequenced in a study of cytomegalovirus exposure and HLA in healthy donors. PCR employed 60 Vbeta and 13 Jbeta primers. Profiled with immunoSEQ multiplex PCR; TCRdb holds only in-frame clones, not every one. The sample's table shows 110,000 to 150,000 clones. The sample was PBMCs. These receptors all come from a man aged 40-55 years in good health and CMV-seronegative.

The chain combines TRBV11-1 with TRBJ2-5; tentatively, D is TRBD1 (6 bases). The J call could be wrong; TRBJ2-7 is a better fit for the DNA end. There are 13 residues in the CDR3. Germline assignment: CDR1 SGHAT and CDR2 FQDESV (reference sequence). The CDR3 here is CASRQTGSYEQYF. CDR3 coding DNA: TGTGCCAGCAGGCAGACAGGATCCTACGAGCAGTACTTC.

CDR3 in amino acids: CASSAGTSGGIDTQYF. The CDR3, as DNA: TGTGCCAGTAGTGCCGGGACTAGCGGGGGGATAGATACGCAGTATTTT. The V and J genes are TRBV19 and TRBJ2-3; 15 bases agree with TRBD2. CDR3 length: 16 residues. J gave up 5 bases and V 5 bases, and 5 bases lay outside the gene matches. The germline V gene has CDR1 LNHDA and CDR2 SQIVND (reference sequence).

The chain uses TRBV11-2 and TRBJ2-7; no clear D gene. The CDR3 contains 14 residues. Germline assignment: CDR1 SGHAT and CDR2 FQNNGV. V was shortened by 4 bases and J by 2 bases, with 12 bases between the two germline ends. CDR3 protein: CASSSPRRPYEQYF. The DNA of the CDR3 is TGTGCCAGCAGCTCCCCCCGCAGGCCCTACGAGCAGTACTTC.

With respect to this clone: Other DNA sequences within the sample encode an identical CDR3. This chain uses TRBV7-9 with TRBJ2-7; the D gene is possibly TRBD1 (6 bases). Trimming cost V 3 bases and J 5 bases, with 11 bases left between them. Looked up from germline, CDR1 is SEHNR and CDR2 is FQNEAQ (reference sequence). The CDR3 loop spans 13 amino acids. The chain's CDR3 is CASSLAGAHEQYF. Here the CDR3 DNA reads TGTGCCAGCAGCTTGGCAGGGGCTCACGAGCAGTACTTC.

Here the CDR3 reads CASSLGQAISEQYF. Here the CDR3 DNA reads TGCGCCAGCAGCTTGGGACAGGCTATCAGCGAGCAGTACTTC. The chain links TRBV5-1 to TRBJ2-7, with D maybe TRBD1 (6 bases). Trimming removed 0 bases at V and 6 bases at J, with 13 bases between. This CDR3 comprises 14 residues. CDR1 and CDR2 (germline): SGHRS, YFSETQ.

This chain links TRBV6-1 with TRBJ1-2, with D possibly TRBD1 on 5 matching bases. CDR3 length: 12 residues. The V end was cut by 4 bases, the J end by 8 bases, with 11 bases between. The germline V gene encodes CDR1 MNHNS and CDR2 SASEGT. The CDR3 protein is CASSGGSRGYTF. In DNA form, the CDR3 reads TGTGCCAGCAGTGGGGGCTCGAGGGGCTACACCTTC.

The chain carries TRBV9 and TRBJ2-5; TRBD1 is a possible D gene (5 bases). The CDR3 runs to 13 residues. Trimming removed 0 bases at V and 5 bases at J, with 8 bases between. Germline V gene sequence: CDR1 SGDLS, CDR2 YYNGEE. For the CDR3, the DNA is TGTGCCAGCAGCGTAGCAGGGTCGGAGACCCAGTACTTC. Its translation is CASSVAGSETQYF.

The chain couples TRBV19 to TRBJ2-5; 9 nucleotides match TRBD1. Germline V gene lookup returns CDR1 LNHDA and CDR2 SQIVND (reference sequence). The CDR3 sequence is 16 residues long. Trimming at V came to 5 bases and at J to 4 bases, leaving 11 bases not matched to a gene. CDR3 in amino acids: CASSSTGTGFLETQYF. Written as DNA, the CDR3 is TGTGCCAGTAGTTCCACCGGGACAGGGTTTTTAGAGACCCAGTACTTC. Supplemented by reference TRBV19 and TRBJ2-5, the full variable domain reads DGGITQSPKYLFRKEGQNVTLSCEQNLNHDAMYWYRQDPGQGLRLIYYSQIVNDFQKGDIAEGYSVSREKKESFPLTVTSAQKNPTAFYLCASSSTGTGFLETQYFGPGTRLLVL.

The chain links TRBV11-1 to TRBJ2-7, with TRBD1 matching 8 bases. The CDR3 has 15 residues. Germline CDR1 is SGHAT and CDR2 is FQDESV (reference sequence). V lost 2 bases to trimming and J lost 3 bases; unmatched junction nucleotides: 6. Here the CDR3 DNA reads TGTGCCAGCAGCTTACTCAGGGGGCGCGTCTACGAGCAGTACTTC. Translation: CASSLLRGRVYEQYF.

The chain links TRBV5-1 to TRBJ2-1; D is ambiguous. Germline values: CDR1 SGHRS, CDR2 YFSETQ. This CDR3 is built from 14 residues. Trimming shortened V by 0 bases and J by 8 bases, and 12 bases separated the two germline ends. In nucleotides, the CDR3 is TGCGCCAGCAGCTTGGCCACTCTGGGCTATGAGCAGTTCTTC. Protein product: CASSLATLGYEQFF.

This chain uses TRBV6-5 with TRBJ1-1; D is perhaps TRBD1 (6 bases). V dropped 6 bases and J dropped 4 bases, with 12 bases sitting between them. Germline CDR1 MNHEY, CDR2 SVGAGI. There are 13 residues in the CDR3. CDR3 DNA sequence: TGTGCCAGCAGGACAGGTTATAGCACTGAAGCTTTCTTT. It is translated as CASRTGYSTEAFF.

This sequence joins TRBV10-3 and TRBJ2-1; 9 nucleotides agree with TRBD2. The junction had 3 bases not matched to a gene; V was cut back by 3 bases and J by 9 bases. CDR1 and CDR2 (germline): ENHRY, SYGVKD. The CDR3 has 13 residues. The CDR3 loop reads CAISEGGGGEQFF. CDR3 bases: TGTGCCATCAGTGAAGGCGGGGGGGGTGAGCAGTTCTTC.

The CDR3 spells CASSSRLAGGGETQYF. For the CDR3, the DNA is TGTGCCAGCAGCTCTAGACTAGCGGGGGGCGGGGAGACCCAGTACTTC. V gene TRBV7-2 combines with J gene TRBJ2-5; 13 bases map to TRBD2. The CDR3 has 16 amino acids. Germline-derived CDR1 and CDR2 are SGHTA and FQGNSA. With 4 bases clipped from V and 5 bases from J, the junction kept 7 bases outside the gene matches. Combining the CDR3 with reference TRBV7-2 and TRBJ2-5 gives the whole variable domain GAGVSQSPSNKVTEKGKDVELRCDPISGHTALYWYRQSLGQGLEFLIYFQGNSAPDKSGLPSDRFSAERTGGSVSTLTIQRTQQEDSAVYLCASSSRLAGGGETQYFGPGTRLLVL.

The CDR3 region has the DNA TGTGCCAGCAGCTTGGCCAGGGGGTCTAGCACAGATACGCAGTATTTT. Translating it yields CASSLARGSSTDTQYF. This chain links TRBV5-4 with TRBJ2-3; 7 bases are a match to TRBD1. The CDR3 extends over 16 amino acids. Unmatched junction bases numbered 4, after V lost 0 bases and J lost 0 bases. Germline V lookup: CDR1 SGHNT, CDR2 YYREEE (reference sequence). The full variable domain, in which reference TRBV5-4 and TRBJ2-3 provide the parts outside the CDR3, is ETGVTQSPTHLIKTRGQQVTLRCSSQSGHNTVSWYQQALGQGPQFIFQYYREEENGRGNFPPRFSGLQFPNYSSELNVNALELDDSALYLCASSLARGSSTDTQYFGPGTRLTVL.

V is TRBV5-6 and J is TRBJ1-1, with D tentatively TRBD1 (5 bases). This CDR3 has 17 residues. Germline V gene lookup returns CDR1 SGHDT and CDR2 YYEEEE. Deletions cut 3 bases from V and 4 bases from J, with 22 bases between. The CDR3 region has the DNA TGTGCCAGCAGCTCGCGGGGAAGCAGGGATGGGTCCACTGAAGCTTTCTTT. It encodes CASSSRGSRDGSTEAFF.

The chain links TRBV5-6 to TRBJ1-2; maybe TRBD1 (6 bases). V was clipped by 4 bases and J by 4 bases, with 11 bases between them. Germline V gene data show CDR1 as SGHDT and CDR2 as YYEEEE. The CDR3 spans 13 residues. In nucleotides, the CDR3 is TGTGCCAGCAGCGCAATAGGGGGCTATGGCTACACCTTC. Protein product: CASSAIGGYGYTF.

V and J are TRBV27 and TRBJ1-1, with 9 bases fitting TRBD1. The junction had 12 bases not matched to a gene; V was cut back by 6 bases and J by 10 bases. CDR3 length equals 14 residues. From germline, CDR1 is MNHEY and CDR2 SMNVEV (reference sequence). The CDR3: CASSRDRDTSGAFF. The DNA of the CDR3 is TGTGCCAGCAGCCGGGACAGGGACACTTCGGGAGCTTTCTTT.

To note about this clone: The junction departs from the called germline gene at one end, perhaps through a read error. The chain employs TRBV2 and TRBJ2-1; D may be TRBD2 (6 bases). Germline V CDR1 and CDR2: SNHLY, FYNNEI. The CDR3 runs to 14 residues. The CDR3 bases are TGTGCCAGCGCCCGACTAGACTCCAACAATGAGCAGTTCTTC. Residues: CASARLDSNNEQFF.

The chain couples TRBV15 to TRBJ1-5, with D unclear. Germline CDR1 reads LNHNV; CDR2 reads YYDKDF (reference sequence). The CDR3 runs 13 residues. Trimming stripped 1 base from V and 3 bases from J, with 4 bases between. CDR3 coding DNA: TGTGCCACCAGCAGAGGAGCCAATCAGCCCCAGCATTTT. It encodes CATSRGANQPQHF. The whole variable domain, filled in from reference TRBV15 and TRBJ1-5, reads DAMVIQNPRYQVTQFGKPVTLSCSQTLNHNVMYWYQQKSSQAPKLLFHYYDKDFNNEADTPDNFQSRRPNTSFCFLDIRSPGLGDTAMYLCATSRGANQPQHFGDGTRLSIL.

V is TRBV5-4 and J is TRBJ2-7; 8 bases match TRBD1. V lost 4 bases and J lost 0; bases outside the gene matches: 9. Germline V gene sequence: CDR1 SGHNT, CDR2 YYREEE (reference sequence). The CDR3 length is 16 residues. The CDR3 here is CASSLPTGQVSYEQYF. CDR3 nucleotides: TGTGCCAGCAGCCTTCCAACGGGACAGGTCTCCTACGAGCAGTACTTC.